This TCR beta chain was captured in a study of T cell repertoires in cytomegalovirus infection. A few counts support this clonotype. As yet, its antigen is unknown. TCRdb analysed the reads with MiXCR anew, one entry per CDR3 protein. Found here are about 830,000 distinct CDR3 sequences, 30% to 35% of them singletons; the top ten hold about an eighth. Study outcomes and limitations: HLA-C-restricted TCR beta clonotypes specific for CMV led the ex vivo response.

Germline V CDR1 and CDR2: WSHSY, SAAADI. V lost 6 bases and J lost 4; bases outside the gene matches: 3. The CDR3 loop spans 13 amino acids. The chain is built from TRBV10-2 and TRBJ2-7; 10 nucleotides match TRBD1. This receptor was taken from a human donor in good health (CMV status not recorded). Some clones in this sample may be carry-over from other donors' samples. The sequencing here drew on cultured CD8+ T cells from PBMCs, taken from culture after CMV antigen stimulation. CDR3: CASRWDRGYEQYF. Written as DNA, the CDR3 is TGCGCCAGCAGGTGGGACAGGGGATACGAGCAGTACTTC.